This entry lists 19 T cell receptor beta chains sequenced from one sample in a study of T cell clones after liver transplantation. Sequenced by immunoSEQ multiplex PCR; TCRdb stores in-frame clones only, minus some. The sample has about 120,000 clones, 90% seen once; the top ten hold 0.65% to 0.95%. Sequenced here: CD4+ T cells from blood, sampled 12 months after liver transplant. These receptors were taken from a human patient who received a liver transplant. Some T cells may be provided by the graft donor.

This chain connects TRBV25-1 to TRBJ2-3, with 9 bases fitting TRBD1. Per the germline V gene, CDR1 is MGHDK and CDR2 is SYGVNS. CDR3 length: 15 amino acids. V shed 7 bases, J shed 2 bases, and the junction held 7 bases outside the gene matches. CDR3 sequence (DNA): TGTGCCAGCACAACCGGGACAGGGTACACAGATACGCAGTATTTT. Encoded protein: CASTTGTGYTDTQYF.

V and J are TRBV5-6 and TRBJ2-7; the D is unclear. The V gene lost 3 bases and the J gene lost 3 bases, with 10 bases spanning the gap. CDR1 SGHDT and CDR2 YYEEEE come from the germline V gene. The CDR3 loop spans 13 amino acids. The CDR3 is CASSSGPFYEQYF. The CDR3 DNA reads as TGTGCCAGCAGCTCCGGGCCTTTCTACGAGCAGTACTTC. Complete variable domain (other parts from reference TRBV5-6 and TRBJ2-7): DAGVTQSPTHLIKTRGQQVTLRCSPKSGHDTVSWYQQALGQGPQFIFQYYEEEERQRGNFPDRFSGHQFPNYSSELNVNALLLGDSALYLCASSSGPFYEQYFGPGTRLTVT.

CDR3 protein: CASRKDRVNTGELFF. Here the CDR3 DNA reads TGTGCCAGCAGGAAGGACAGGGTAAACACCGGGGAGCTGTTTTTT. V is TRBV6-6 and J is TRBJ2-2, with 8 nucleotides matching TRBD1. Germline V gene sequence: CDR1 MNHNY, CDR2 SVGAGI (reference sequence). V lost 6 bases, J lost 2 bases, and 5 bases stayed unmatched. The CDR3 sequence is 15 residues long.

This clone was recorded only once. The CDR3 DNA reads TGTGCCAGCAGTTTGGACAGGGGCGAAGCTTTCTTT. It yields the protein CASSLDRGEAFF. This chain links TRBV28 with TRBJ1-1, with 9 bases that match TRBD1. This CDR3 comprises 12 residues. CDR1 and CDR2 from the germline V gene are MDHEN and SYDVKM. The junction had 1 base not matched to a gene; V was cut back by 3 bases and J by 8 bases.

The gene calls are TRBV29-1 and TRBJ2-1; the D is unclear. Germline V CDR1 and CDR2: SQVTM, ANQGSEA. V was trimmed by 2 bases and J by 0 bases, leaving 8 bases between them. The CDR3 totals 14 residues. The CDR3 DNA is TGCAGCGTTGAACCCCGGAGCTCCTACAATGAGCAGTTCTTC. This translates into CSVEPRSSYNEQFF.

CDR3 in amino acids: CASSPIGAGPLGEQYF. The CDR3, as DNA: TGTGCCAGCTCACCAATAGGGGCAGGGCCTCTTGGAGAGCAGTACTTC. The chain is built from TRBV18 and TRBJ2-7; perhaps TRBD1 as D (5 bases). V was cut by 2 bases and J by 7 bases, with 21 bases left in between. The germline CDR1 and CDR2 sequences are KGHSH and LQKENI. CDR3 length equals 16 residues. Variable domain in full (rest from reference TRBV18 and TRBJ2-7): NAGVMQNPRHLVRRRGQEARLRCSPMKGHSHVYWYRQLPEEGLKFMVYLQKENIIDESGMPKERFSAEFPKEGPSILRIQQVVRGDSAAYFCASSPIGAGPLGEQYFGPGTRLTVT.

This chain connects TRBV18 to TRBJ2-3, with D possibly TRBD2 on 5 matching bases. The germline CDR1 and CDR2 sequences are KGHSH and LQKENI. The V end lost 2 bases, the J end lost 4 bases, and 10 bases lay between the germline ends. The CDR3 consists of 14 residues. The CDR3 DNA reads TGTGCCAGCTCACCAGTGAGGGATTCAGATACGCAGTATTTT. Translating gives CASSPVRDSDTQYF. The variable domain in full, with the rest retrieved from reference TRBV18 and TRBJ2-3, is NAGVMQNPRHLVRRRGQEARLRCSPMKGHSHVYWYRQLPEEGLKFMVYLQKENIIDESGMPKERFSAEFPKEGPSILRIQQVVRGDSAAYFCASSPVRDSDTQYFGPGTRLTVL.

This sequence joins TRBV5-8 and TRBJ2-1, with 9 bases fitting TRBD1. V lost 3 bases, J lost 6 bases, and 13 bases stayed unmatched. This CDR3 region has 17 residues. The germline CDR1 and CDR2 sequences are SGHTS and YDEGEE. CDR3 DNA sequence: TGTGCCAGCAGCTCGGTCACAGGGGGCTTTAGGGGCAATGAGCAGTTCTTC. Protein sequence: CASSSVTGGFRGNEQFF.

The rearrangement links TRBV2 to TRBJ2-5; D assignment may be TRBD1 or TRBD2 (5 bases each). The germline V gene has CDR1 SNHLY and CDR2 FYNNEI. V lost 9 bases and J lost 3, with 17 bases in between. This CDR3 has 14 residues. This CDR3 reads CASSTGTNKETQYF. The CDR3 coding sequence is TGTGCCAGTAGCACCGGGACCAACAAAGAGACCCAGTACTTC.

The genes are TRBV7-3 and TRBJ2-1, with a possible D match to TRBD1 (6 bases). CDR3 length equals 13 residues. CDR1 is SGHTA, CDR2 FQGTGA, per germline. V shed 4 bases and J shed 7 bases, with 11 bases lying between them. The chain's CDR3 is CASSSYRGNEQFF. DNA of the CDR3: TGTGCCAGCAGCTCTTATAGGGGGAATGAGCAGTTCTTC.

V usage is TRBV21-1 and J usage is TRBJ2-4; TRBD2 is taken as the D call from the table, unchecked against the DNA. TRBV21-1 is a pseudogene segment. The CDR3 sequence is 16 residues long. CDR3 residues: CASSIPGGGPKNIQYF. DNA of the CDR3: TGTGCCAGCAGCATCCCCGGGGGGGGACCTAAAAACATTCAGTACTTC.

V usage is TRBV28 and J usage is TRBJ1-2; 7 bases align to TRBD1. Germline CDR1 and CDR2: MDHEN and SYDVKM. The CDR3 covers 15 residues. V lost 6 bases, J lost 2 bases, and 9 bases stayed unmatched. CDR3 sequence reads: CASREGQLLNYGYTF. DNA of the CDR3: TGTGCCAGCAGAGAGGGACAGCTCCTAAACTATGGCTACACCTTC.

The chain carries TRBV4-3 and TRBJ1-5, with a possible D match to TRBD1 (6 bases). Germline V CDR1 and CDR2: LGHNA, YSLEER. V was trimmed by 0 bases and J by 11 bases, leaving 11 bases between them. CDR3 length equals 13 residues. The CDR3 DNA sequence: TGCGCCAGCAGCCAAGAAACCCAGGGGACCCAGCATTTT. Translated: CASSQETQGTQHF.

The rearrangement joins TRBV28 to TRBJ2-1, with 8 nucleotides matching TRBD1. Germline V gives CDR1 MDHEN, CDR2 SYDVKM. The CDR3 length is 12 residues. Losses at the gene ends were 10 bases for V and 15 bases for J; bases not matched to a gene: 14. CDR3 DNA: TGTGCCACCCGGGACAGGCTCCGGTATAGGTTCTTC. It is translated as CATRDRLRYRFF. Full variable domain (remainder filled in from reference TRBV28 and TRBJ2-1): DVKVTQSSRYLVKRTGEKVFLECVQDMDHENMFWYRQDPGLGLRLIYFSYDVKMKEKGDIPEGYSVSREKKERFSLILESASTNQTSMYLCATRDRLRYRFFGPGTRLTVL.

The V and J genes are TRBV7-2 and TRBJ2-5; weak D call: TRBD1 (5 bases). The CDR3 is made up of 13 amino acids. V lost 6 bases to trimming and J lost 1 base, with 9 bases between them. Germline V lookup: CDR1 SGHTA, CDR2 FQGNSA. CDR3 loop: CASRKQVQETQYF. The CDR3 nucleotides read TGTGCCAGCAGAAAACAGGTCCAAGAGACCCAGTACTTC.

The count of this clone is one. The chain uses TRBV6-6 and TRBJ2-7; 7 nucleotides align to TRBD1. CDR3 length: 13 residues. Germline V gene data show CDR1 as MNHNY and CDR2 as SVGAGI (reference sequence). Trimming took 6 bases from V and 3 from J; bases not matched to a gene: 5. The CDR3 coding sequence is TGTGCCAGCAGCCGGGACAGAGACTACGAGCAGTACTTC. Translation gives CASSRDRDYEQYF.

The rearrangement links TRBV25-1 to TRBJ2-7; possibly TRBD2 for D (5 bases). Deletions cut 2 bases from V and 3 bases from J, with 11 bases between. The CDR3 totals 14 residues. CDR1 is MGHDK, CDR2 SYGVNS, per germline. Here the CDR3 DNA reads TGTGCCAGCAGTGAAAGAGGGCAGGTCTACGAGCAGTACTTC. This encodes CASSERGQVYEQYF.

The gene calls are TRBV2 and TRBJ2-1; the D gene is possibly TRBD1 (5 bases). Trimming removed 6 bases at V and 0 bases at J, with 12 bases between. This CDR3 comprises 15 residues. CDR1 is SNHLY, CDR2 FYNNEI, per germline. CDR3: CASRRTQGSYNEQFF. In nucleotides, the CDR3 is TGTGCCAGCAGGCGAACGCAGGGCTCCTACAATGAGCAGTTCTTC.

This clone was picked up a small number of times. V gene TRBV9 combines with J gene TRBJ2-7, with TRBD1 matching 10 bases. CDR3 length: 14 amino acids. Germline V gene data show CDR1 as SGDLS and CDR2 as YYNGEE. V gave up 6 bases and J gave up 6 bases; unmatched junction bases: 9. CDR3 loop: CASTTGTGESEQYF. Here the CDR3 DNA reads TGTGCCAGCACCACCGGGACAGGGGAGAGCGAGCAGTACTTC.